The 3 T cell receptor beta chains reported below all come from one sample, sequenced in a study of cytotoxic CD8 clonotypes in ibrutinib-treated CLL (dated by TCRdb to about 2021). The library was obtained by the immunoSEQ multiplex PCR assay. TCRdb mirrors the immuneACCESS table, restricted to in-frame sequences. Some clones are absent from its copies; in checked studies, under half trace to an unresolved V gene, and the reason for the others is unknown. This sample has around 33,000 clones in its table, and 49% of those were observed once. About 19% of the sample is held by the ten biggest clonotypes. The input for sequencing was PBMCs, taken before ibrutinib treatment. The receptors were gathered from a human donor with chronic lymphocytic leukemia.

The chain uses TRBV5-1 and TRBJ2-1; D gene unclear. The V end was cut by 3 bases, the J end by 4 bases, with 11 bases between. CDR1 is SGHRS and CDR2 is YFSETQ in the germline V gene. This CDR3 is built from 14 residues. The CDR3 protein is CASSSYARYNEQFF. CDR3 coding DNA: TGCGCCAGCAGCTCATATGCACGATACAATGAGCAGTTCTTC.

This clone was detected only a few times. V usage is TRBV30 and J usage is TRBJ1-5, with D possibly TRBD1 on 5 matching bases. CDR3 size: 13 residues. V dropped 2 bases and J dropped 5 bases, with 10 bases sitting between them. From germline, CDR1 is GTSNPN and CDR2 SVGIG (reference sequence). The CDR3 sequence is CAWSSGGYQPQHF. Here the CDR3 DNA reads TGTGCCTGGAGTAGCGGGGGATATCAGCCCCAGCATTTT. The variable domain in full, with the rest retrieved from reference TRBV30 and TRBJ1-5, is SQTIHQWPATLVQPVGSPLSLECTVEGTSNPNLYWYRQAAGRGLQLLFYSVGIGQISSEVPQNLSASRPQDRQFILSSKKLLLSDSGFYLCAWSSGGYQPQHFGDGTRLSIL.

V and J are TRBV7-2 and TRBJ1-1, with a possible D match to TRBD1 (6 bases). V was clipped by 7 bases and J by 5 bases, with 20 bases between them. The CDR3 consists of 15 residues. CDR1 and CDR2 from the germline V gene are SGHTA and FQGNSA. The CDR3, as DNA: TGTGCCAGCAAGAAATCGGGGGGGCTCGGGACTGAAGCTTTCTTT. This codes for CASKKSGGLGTEAFF.